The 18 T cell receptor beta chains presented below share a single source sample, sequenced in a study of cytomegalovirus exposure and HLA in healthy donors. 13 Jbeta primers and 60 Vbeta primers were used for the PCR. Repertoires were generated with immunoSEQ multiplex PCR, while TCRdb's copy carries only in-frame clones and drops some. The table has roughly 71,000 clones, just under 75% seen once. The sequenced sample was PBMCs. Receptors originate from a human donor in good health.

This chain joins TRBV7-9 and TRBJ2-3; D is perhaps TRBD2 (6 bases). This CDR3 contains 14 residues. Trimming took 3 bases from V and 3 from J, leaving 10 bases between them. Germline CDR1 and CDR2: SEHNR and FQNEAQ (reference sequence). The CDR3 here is CASSLPGVTDTQYF. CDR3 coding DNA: TGTGCCAGCAGCTTGCCGGGAGTGACAGATACGCAGTATTTT.

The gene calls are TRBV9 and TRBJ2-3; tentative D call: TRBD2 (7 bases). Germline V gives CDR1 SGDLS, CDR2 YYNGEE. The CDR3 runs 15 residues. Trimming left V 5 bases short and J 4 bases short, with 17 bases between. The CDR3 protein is CASRKGGGGSDTQYF. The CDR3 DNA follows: TGTGCCAGCAGGAAAGGGGGGGGCGGGTCAGATACGCAGTATTTT.

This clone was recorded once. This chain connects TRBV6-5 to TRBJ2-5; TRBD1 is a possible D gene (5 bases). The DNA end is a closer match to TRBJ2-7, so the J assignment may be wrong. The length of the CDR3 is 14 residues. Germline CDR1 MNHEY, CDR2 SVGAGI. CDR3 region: CASSSTVSEDEQYF. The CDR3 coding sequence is TGTGCCAGCAGTTCGACAGTCAGCGAGGACGAGCAGTACTTC.

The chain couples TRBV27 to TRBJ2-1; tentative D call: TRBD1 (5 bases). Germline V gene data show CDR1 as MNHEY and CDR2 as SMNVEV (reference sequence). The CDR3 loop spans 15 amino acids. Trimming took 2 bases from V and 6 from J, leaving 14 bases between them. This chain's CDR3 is CASSLRTSGFNEQFF. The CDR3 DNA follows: TGTGCCAGCAGTTTACGTACCTCAGGGTTCAATGAGCAGTTCTTC.

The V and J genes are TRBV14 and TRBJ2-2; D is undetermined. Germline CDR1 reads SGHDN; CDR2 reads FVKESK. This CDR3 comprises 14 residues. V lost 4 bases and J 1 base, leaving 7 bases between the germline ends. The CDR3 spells CASSLKLNTGELFF. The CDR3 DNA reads TGTGCCAGCAGCCTTAAGCTGAACACCGGGGAGCTGTTTTTT.

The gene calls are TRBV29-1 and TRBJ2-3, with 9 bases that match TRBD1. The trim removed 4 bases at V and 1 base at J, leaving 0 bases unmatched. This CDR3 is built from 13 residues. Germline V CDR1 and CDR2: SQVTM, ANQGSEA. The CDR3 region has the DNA TGCAGCGTTGGGACAGGGGGCACAGATACGCAGTATTTT. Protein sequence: CSVGTGGTDTQYF.

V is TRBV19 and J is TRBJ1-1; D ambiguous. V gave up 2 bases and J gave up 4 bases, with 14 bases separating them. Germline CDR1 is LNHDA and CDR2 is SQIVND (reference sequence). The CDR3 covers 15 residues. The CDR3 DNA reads TGTGCCAGTAGTATAAATCGCCAGGTTGGCACTGAAGCTTTCTTT. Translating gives CASSINRQVGTEAFF.

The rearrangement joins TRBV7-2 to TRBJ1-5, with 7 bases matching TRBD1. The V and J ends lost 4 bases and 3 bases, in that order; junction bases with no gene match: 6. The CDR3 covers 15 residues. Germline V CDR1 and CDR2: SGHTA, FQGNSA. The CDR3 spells CASSSGDRANQPQHF. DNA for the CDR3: TGTGCCAGCAGCTCGGGCGACAGGGCCAATCAGCCCCAGCATTTT.

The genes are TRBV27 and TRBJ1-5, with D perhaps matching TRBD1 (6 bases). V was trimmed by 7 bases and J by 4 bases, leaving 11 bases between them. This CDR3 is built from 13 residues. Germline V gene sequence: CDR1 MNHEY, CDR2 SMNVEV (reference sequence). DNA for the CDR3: TGTGCCAGCAAACGGACAGTAAATCAGCCCCAGCATTTT. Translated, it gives CASKRTVNQPQHF.

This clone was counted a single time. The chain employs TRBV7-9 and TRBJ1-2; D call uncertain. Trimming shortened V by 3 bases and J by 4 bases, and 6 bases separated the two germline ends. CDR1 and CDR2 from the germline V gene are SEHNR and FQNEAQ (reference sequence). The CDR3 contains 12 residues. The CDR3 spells CASSLSVYGYTF. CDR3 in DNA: TGTGCCAGCAGCTTGTCTGTCTATGGCTACACCTTC.

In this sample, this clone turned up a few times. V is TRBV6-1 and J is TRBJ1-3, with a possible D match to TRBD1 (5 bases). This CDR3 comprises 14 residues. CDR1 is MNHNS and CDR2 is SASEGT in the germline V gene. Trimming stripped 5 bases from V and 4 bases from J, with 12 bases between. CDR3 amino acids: CASSLRGRGNTIYF. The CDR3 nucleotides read TGTGCCAGCAGTTTACGGGGGAGAGGAAACACCATATATTTT.

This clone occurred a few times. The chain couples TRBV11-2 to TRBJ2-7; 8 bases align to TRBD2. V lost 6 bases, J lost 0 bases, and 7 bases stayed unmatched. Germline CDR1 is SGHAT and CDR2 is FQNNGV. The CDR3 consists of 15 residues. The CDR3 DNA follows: TGTGCCAGCAGTTTTAGCGGGACCAACTCCTACGAGCAGTACTTC. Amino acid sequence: CASSFSGTNSYEQYF.

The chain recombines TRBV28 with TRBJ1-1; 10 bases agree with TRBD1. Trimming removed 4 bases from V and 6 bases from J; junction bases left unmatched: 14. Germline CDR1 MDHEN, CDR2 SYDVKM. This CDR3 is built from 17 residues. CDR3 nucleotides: TGTGCCAGCAGTTCGGTGGGGTTGGGACAGGGGACCCCTGAAGCTTTCTTT. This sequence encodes CASSSVGLGQGTPEAFF.

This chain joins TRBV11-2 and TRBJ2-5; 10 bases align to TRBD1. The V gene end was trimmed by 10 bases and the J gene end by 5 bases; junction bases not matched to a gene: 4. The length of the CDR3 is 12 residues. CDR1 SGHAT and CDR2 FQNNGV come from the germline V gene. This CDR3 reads CATQGQGETQYF. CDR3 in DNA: TGTGCCACCCAGGGACAGGGGGAGACCCAGTACTTC.

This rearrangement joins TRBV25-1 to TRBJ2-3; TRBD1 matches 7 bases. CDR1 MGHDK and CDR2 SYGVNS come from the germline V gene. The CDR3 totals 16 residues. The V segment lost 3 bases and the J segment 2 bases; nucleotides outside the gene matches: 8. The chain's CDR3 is CASSEGNRGYTDTQYF. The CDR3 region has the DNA TGTGCCAGCAGTGAGGGGAACAGGGGCTACACAGATACGCAGTATTTT.

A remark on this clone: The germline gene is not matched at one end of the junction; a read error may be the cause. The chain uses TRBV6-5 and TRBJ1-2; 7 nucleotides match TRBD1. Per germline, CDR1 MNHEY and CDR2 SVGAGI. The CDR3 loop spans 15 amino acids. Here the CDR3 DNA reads TGCGCCGCTGTCTCCACGACAGGGACAATCTATGGCTACACCTTC. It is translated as CAAVSTTGTIYGYTF.

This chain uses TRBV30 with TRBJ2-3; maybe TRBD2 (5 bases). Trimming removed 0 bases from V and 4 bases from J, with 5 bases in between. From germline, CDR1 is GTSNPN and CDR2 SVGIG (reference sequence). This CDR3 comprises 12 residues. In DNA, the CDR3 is TGTGCCTGGAGTGTGGAGGCAGATACGCAGTATTTT. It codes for CAWSVEADTQYF. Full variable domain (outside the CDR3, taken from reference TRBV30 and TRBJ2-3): SQTIHQWPATLVQPVGSPLSLECTVEGTSNPNLYWYRQAAGRGLQLLFYSVGIGQISSEVPQNLSASRPQDRQFILSSKKLLLSDSGFYLCAWSVEADTQYFGPGTRLTVL.

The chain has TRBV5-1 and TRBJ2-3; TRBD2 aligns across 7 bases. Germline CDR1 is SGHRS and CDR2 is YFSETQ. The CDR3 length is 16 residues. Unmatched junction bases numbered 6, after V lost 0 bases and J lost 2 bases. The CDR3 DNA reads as TGCGCCAGCAGCTTGGTATCGGGGGGTTACACAGATACGCAGTATTTT. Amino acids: CASSLVSGGYTDTQYF.